A single T cell receptor beta chain is shown here with its context. The Seattle patients, enrolled during active infection, were followed longitudinally. This sample stems from a study of blood T cell repertoires in COVID-19. Study as a whole: The United States, Italy and Spain provided the acute and convalescent COVID-19 samples. PBMCs, B-cell-depleted T cells, or T cells provided the cDNA or gDNA that made up the material.

Using immunoSEQ multiplex PCR, the repertoire was profiled, and TCRdb retains in-frame clones only, with some absent. The sample includes 250,000 to 350,000 clones, approximately 83% seen only once; the top ten take approximately 14%. The CDR3 consists of 16 residues. Per germline, CDR1 MNHEY and CDR2 SVGEGT. Trimming pared 6 bases from V and 3 bases from J, leaving 21 bases between. This chain connects TRBV6-2 or TRBV6-3 to TRBJ2-7; the D gene is possibly TRBD2 (6 bases). Sequencing was done on a sample of peripheral blood. The sequence was obtained from a person between 70 and 80 years old with COVID-19, enrolled during active disease. The CDR3 loop is CASSFSLGGVGYEQYF. CDR3 nucleotide sequence: TGTGCCAGCAGCTTCAGCTTAGGAGGGGTCGGCTACGAGCAGTACTTC.